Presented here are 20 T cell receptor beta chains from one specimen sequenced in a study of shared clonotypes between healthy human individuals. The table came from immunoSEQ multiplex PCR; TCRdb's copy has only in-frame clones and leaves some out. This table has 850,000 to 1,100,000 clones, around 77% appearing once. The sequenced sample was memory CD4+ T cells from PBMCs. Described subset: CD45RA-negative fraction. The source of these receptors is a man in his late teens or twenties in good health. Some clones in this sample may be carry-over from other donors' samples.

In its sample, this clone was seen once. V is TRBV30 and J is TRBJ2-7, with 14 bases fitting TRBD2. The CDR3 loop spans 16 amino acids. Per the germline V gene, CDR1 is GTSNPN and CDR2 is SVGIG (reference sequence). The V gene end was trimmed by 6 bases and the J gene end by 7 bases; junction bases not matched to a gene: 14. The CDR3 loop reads CACLNRGLAGAGEQYF. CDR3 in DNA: TGTGCCTGTCTCAACCGGGGACTAGCGGGGGCGGGGGAGCAGTACTTC. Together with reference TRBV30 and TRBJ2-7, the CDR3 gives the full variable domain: SQTIHQWPATLVQPVGSPLSLECTVEGTSNPNLYWYRQAAGRGLQLLFYSVGIGQISSEVPQNLSASRPQDRQFILSSKKLLLSDSGFYLCACLNRGLAGAGEQYFGPGTRLTVT.

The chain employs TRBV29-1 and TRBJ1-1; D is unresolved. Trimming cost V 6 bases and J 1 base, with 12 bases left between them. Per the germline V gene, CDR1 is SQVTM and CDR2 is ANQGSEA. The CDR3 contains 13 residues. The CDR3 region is CSVARGPNTEAFF. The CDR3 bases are TGCAGCGTCGCGCGCGGACCGAACACTGAAGCTTTCTTT.

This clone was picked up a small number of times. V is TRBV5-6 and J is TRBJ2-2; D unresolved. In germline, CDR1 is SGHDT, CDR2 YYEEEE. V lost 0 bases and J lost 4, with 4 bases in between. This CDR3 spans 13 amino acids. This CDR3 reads CASSLGFTGELFF. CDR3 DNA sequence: TGTGCCAGCAGCTTGGGATTCACCGGGGAGCTGTTTTTT. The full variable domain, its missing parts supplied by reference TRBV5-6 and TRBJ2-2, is DAGVTQSPTHLIKTRGQQVTLRCSPKSGHDTVSWYQQALGQGPQFIFQYYEEEERQRGNFPDRFSGHQFPNYSSELNVNALLLGDSALYLCASSLGFTGELFFGEGSRLTVL.

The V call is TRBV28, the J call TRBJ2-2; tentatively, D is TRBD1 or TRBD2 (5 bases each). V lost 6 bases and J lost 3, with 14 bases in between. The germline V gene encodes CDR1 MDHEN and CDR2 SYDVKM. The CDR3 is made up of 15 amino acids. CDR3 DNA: TGTGCCAGCAGAGAAACGGGGCGATACACCGGGGAGCTGTTTTTT. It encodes CASRETGRYTGELFF.

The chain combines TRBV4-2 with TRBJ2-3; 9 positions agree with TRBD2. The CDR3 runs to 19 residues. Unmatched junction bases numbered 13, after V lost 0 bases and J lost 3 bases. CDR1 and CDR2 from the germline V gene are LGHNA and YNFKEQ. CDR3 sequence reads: CASSQDTTLTSGRTDTQYF. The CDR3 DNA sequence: TGTGCCAGCAGCCAAGATACGACACTGACTAGCGGAAGAACAGATACGCAGTATTTT.

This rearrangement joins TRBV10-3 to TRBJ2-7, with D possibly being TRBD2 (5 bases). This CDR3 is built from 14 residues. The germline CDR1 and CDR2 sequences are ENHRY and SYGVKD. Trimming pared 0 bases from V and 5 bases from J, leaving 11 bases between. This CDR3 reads CAISESLTGNEQYF. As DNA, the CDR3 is TGTGCCATCAGTGAGTCGTTGACGGGGAACGAGCAGTACTTC.

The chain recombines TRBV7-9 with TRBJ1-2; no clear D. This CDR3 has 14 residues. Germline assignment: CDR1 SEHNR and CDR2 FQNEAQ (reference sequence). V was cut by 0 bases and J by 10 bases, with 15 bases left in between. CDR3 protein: CASSLAGLLVDYTF. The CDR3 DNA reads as TGTGCCAGCAGCTTAGCAGGGCTGCTTGTCGACTACACCTTC.

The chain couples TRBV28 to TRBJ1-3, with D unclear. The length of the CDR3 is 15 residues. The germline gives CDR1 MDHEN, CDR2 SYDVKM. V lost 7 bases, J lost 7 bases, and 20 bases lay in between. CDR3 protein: CASTTPAWVRNTIYF. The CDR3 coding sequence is TGTGCCAGCACCACCCCCGCGTGGGTTCGGAACACCATATATTTT.

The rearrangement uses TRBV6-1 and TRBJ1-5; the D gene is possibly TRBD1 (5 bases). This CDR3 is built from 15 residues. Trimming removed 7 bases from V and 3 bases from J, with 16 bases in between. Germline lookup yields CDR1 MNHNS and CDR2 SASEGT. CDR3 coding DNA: TGTGCCAGCACTCCTGGGGGATTTACCAATCAGCCCCAGCATTTT. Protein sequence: CASTPGGFTNQPQHF.

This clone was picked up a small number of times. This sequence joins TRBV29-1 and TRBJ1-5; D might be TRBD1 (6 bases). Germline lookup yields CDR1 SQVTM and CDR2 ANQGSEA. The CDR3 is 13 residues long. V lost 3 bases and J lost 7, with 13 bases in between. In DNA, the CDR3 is TGCAGCGTTGATGGCGGGGGCGGACAGCCCCAGCATTTT. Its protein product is CSVDGGGGQPQHF.

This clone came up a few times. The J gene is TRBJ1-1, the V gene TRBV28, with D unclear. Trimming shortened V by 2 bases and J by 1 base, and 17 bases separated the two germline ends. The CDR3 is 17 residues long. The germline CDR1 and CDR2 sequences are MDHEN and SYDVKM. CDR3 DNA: TGTGCCAGCAGTTTAATCTCTTTCCGTCGATCGAACACTGAAGCTTTCTTT. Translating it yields CASSLISFRRSNTEAFF.

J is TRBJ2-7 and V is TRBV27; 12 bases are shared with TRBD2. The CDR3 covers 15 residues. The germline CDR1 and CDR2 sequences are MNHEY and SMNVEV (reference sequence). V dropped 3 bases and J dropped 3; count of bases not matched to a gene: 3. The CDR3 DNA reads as TGTGCCAGCAGTTTGGCACTAGCGGGAGGCTACGAGCAGTACTTC. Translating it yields CASSLALAGGYEQYF.

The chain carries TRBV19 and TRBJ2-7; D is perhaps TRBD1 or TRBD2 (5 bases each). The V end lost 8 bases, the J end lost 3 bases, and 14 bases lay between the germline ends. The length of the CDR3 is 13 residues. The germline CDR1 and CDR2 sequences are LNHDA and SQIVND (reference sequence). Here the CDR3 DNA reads TGTGCCAGTTCTGGGGGAATCCTCTACGAGCAGTACTTC. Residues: CASSGGILYEQYF.

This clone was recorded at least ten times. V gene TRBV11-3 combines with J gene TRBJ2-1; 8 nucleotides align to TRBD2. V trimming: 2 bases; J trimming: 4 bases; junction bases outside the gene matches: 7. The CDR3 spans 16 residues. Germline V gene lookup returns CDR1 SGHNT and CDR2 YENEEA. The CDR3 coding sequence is TGTGCCAGCAGCTTAAAAGCGGGAGCGGGTTACAATGAGCAGTTCTTC. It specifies CASSLKAGAGYNEQFF.

Written as DNA, the CDR3 is TGTGCCAGCAGTTACTCCGGGACAGGGGGCAGGGAAGCTTTCTTT. Its protein product is CASSYSGTGGREAFF. The chain joins TRBV6-5 to TRBJ1-1, with 12 bases identical to TRBD1. Germline-derived CDR1 and CDR2 are MNHEY and SVGAGI. The CDR3 runs 15 residues. The V and J ends lost 0 bases and 8 bases, in that order; junction bases with no gene match: 4.

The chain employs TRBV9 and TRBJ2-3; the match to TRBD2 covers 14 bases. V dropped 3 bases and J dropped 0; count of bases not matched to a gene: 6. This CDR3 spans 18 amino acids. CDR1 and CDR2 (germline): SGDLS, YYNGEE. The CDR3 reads CASSAGGLAGGSTDTQYF. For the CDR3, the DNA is TGTGCCAGCAGCGCCGGAGGACTAGCGGGAGGAAGCACAGATACGCAGTATTTT.

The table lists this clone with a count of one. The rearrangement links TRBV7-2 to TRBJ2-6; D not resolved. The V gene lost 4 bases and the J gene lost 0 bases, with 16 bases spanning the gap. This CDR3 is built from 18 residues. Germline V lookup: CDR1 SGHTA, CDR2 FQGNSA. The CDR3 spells CASSSSTRKLSGANVLTF. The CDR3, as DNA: TGTGCCAGCAGCTCCTCGACAAGAAAACTCTCTGGGGCCAACGTCCTGACTTTC. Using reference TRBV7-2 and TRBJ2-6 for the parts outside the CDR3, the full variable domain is GAGVSQSPSNKVTEKGKDVELRCDPISGHTALYWYRQSLGQGLEFLIYFQGNSAPDKSGLPSDRFSAERTGGSVSTLTIQRTQQEDSAVYLCASSSSTRKLSGANVLTFGAGSRLTVL.

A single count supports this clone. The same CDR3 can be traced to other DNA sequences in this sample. Written as DNA, the CDR3 is TGTGCCAGCAGTTACTCGCAGGGCACCTACGAGCAGTACTTC. It yields the protein CASSYSQGTYEQYF. The V gene is TRBV6-6, the J gene TRBJ2-7, with D possibly being TRBD1 (5 bases). The germline V and J ends were trimmed by 0 bases and 2 bases, with 8 bases remaining between them. This CDR3 is built from 14 residues. Per the germline V gene, CDR1 is MNHNY and CDR2 is SVGAGI (reference sequence).

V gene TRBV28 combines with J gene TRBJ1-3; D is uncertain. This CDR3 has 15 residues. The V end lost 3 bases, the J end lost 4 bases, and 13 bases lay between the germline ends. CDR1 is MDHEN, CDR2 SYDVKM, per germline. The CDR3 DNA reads TGTGCCAGCAGTTTTGTTCGGGATGGGGGAAACACCATATATTTT. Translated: CASSFVRDGGNTIYF.

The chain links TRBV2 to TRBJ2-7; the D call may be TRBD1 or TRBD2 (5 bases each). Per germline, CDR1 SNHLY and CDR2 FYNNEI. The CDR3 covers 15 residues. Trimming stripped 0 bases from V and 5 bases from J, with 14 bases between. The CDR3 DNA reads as TGTGCCAGCAGTGAAGCTACCGGGAAGGGGCACGAGCAGTACTTC. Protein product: CASSEATGKGHEQYF.